One sample yielded the 15 T cell receptor beta chains listed below, sequenced in a study of T cell responses to AZD1222 COVID-19 vaccine. Generated by immunoSEQ multiplex PCR, the TCRdb table keeps only in-frame clones and is missing some. Of 98,000 or so clones in the sample, approximately 89% are singletons; the top ten hold more than 2.5%. The starting material was peripheral blood, obtained 28 days after the second dose of the MenACWY control vaccine. Receptors originate from an adult who received the MenACWY meningococcal vaccine as a control.

The V and J genes are TRBV7-2 and TRBJ1-3; maybe TRBD1 (5 bases). Germline V CDR1 and CDR2: SGHTA, FQGNSA. With 2 bases removed from V and 0 bases from J, the gap between germline ends came to 5 bases. This CDR3 comprises 14 residues. This CDR3 is CASSLQGSGNTIYF. CDR3 bases: TGTGCCAGCAGCTTACAGGGCTCTGGAAACACCATATATTTT.

For the CDR3, the DNA is TGTGCCAGCAGCTCGAGCGGGGGTTACGAGCAGTACTTC. This sequence encodes CASSSSGGYEQYF. The genes are TRBV7-2 and TRBJ2-7, with 8 bases aligning to TRBD2. Looked up from germline, CDR1 is SGHTA and CDR2 is FQGNSA. V shed 4 bases, J shed 4 bases, and the junction held 3 bases outside the gene matches. The CDR3 runs 13 residues.

The rearrangement links TRBV10-2 to TRBJ2-4; D may correspond to TRBD1 or TRBD2 (5 bases each). Per the germline V gene, CDR1 is WSHSY and CDR2 is SAAADI. The CDR3 runs 15 residues. V was shortened by 4 bases and J by 1 base, with 11 bases between the two germline ends. For the CDR3, the DNA is TGCGCCAGCAGTGGTATCAGGGAGGCCAAAAACATTCAGTACTTC. Amino acid sequence: CASSGIREAKNIQYF.

The rearrangement uses TRBV9 and TRBJ1-6; 9 bases fit TRBD1. From germline, CDR1 is SGDLS and CDR2 YYNGEE. Trimming took 3 bases from V and 4 from J; bases not matched to a gene: 8. CDR3 size: 17 residues. The CDR3 loop is CASSAPTGGGYNSPLHF. CDR3 in DNA: TGTGCCAGCAGCGCGCCGACAGGGGGGGGTTATAATTCACCCCTCCACTTT.

The chain links TRBV11-2 to TRBJ1-2; 7 bases agree with TRBD1. The CDR3 runs to 16 residues. Germline CDR1 SGHAT, CDR2 FQNNGV. Unmatched junction bases numbered 9, after V lost 3 bases and J lost 2 bases. CDR3 region: CASSLGRAGGNYGYTF. For the CDR3, the DNA is TGTGCCAGCAGCTTGGGGAGGGCAGGGGGAAACTATGGCTACACCTTC.

V gene TRBV13 combines with J gene TRBJ1-1; D not resolved. From germline, CDR1 is PRHDT and CDR2 FYEKMQ (reference sequence). The CDR3 covers 16 residues. Trimming took 5 bases from V and 0 from J, leaving 16 bases between them. CDR3 region: CASSLPDGWMNTEAFF. The CDR3 region has the DNA TGTGCCAGCAGCCTTCCGGACGGTTGGATGAACACTGAAGCTTTCTTT.

The chain carries TRBV6-5 and TRBJ2-7, with D possibly matching TRBD2 (6 bases). The V end was cut by 0 bases, the J end by 0 bases, with 12 bases between. The CDR3 totals 16 residues. In germline, CDR1 is MNHEY, CDR2 SVGAGI. The CDR3 DNA reads as TGTGCCAGCAGTTACTCGAGGGGACTTCCCTCCTACGAGCAGTACTTC. Protein: CASSYSRGLPSYEQYF.

In this sample, this clone turned up a few times. The rearrangement uses TRBV18 and TRBJ1-6; D is perhaps TRBD1 (6 bases). CDR3 length: 15 amino acids. V shed 2 bases and J shed 8 bases, with 13 bases lying between them. Germline V gene sequence: CDR1 KGHSH, CDR2 LQKENI. This chain's CDR3 is CASSPTTGFYSPLHF. The CDR3, as DNA: TGTGCCAGCTCACCAACGACAGGATTTTATTCACCCCTCCACTTT.

The chain recombines TRBV27 with TRBJ2-3, with 10 nucleotides matching TRBD2. After removal of 5 bases from V and 4 bases from J, the junction contained 9 bases not matched to a gene. The CDR3 runs to 16 residues. Germline V lookup: CDR1 MNHEY, CDR2 SMNVEV (reference sequence). The CDR3: CASSPWASGGADTQYF. The DNA for the CDR3 is TGTGCCAGCAGTCCCTGGGCTAGCGGGGGTGCAGATACGCAGTATTTT.

The gene calls are TRBV6-5 and TRBJ1-2; D gene uncertain. The CDR3 spans 16 residues. V was pared by 0 bases and J by 0 bases, with 11 bases between. Germline-derived CDR1 and CDR2 are MNHEY and SVGAGI. The CDR3 loop reads CASSYSWQSANYGYTF. In nucleotides, the CDR3 is TGTGCCAGCAGTTACTCTTGGCAGTCTGCTAACTATGGCTACACCTTC.

The rearrangement uses TRBV29-1 and TRBJ1-1; D not certain. Germline V gene sequence: CDR1 SQVTM, CDR2 ANQGSEA. The CDR3 covers 13 residues. With 7 bases removed from V and 5 bases from J, the gap between germline ends came to 17 bases. The CDR3 nucleotides are TGCAGCGCGGGTCCCGGGCTAGTTACTGAAGCTTTCTTT. Amino acids: CSAGPGLVTEAFF.

The chain has TRBV7-2 and TRBJ1-2; possibly TRBD1 for D (6 bases). CDR3 length: 14 residues. Germline assignment: CDR1 SGHTA and CDR2 FQGNSA. Trimming took 1 base from V and 8 from J, leaving 14 bases between them. Written as DNA, the CDR3 is TGTGCCAGCAGCTTAGGACAGGCATGGGTGGGCTACACCTTC. Amino acid sequence: CASSLGQAWVGYTF.

This clone was found a few times. The CDR3 nucleotides read TGTGCCAGCAGCCAAGATCAAGGATCCTATGGCTACACCTTC. Translated: CASSQDQGSYGYTF. V gene TRBV14 combines with J gene TRBJ1-2, with unresolved D. There are 14 residues in the CDR3. Per germline, CDR1 SGHDN and CDR2 FVKESK. V lost 0 bases, J lost 4 bases, and 9 bases lay in between.

This chain links TRBV10-3 with TRBJ1-4; D not certain. V shed 5 bases and J shed 0 bases, with 10 bases lying between them. This CDR3 has 15 amino acids. Germline loops: CDR1 ENHRY, CDR2 SYGVKD. CDR3 nucleotides: TGTGCCATCAGTCGGACGGATGCAACTAATGAAAAACTGTTTTTT. It is translated as CAISRTDATNEKLFF.

This clone appeared once. The chain has TRBV4-2 and TRBJ2-7; the match to TRBD1 covers 9 bases. The germline V gene encodes CDR1 LGHNA and CDR2 YNFKEQ. The CDR3 spans 15 residues. The V segment lost 4 bases and the J segment 4 bases; nucleotides outside the gene matches: 8. The CDR3 bases are TGTGCCAGCAGCCTCCGGACAGGGGAAGTATACGAGCAGTACTTC. It codes for CASSLRTGEVYEQYF.